The 19 T cell receptor beta chains in this list originate from one sample, sequenced in a study of T cells generated in artificial thymic organoids. Reverse primers in the TRAC or TRBC constant regions drove separate semi-nested PCRs for TCRalpha and TCRbeta. TCRdb passed the 5' RACE reads through MiXCR, listing each CDR3 protein once. The sample lists some 5,000 distinct CDR3 sequences, approximately 30% occurring once. Specimen: naive CD8+ T cells from blood. Described subset: CD3+TCRalphabeta+CD8SP T cells; for blood, CD45RO-CCR7+ naive CD8+ T cells. These receptors all come from a human donor who gave cord blood stem cells for thymic organoid culture, a cardiac surgery patient who gave postnatal thymus, or a blood donor (not recorded which).

The rearrangement links TRBV29-1 to TRBJ2-1, with 11 bases that match TRBD2. The junction had 0 bases not matched to a gene; V was cut back by 6 bases and J by 5 bases. The CDR3 runs 12 residues. CDR1 is SQVTM, CDR2 ANQGSEA, per germline. In nucleotides, the CDR3 is TGCAGCGTGGGACTAGCGGACAATGAGCAGTTCTTC. Translated: CSVGLADNEQFF.

The CDR3 spells CASSYGQGGEKLFF. Written as DNA, the CDR3 is TGTGCCAGCAGCTACGGACAGGGGGGTGAAAAACTGTTTTTT. J is TRBJ1-4 and V is TRBV7-6, with TRBD1 identical over 10 bases. The germline gives CDR1 SGHVS, CDR2 FNYEAQ. The CDR3 is 14 amino acids. With V trimmed by 4 bases and J by 7 bases, 3 bases remained unmatched.

The rearrangement joins TRBV6-6 to TRBJ1-5; D uncertain. Trimming took 6 bases from V and 4 from J, leaving 13 bases between them. CDR3 length: 14 amino acids. Germline CDR1 MNHNY, CDR2 SVGAGI (reference sequence). CDR3 in DNA: TGTGCCAGCAGCCTTAGTCGGAGGAATCAGCCCCAGCATTTT. Encoded protein: CASSLSRRNQPQHF.

In its sample, this clonotype was seen a few times. This chain uses TRBV30 with TRBJ2-7, with unresolved D. Trimming removed 6 bases from V and 3 bases from J, with 12 bases in between. This CDR3 comprises 12 residues. Germline lookup yields CDR1 GTSNPN and CDR2 SVGIG (reference sequence). The CDR3 here is CACQASNYEQYF. CDR3 DNA: TGTGCCTGCCAGGCGTCCAACTACGAGCAGTACTTC.

As concerns this clonotype: An end of the junction differs from the germline gene, which may be a read error. The V and J genes are TRBV6-5 and TRBJ2-1; perhaps TRBD1 as D (6 bases). From germline, CDR1 is MNHEY and CDR2 SVGAGI. This CDR3 region has 15 residues. The CDR3 nucleotides are TGTGCCAGCAGTCCCGGGACATACTCCTACAATGAACAGTTCTTC. It encodes CASSPGTYSYNEQFF.

CDR3 DNA: TGTGCCAGCTCACCACCCTTCCCTCCGCTGGGGAACACCGGGGAGCTGTTTTTT. Protein product: CASSPPFPPLGNTGELFF. The rearrangement uses TRBV18 and TRBJ2-2; D uncertain. The V gene's germline CDR1 is KGHSH and CDR2 LQKENI. The CDR3 has 18 residues. V lost 0 bases and J 1 base, leaving 15 bases between the germline ends.

The CDR3 region is CASSYRDHQSEQYF. The CDR3 DNA follows: TGTGCCAGCAGTTACAGAGACCACCAAAGTGAGCAGTACTTC. This chain uses TRBV6-2 or TRBV6-3 with TRBJ2-7; D gene ambiguous. The V gene's germline CDR1 is MNHEY and CDR2 SVGEGT. This CDR3 spans 14 amino acids. Trimming cost V 2 bases and J 7 bases, with 15 bases left between them.

Only a few counts were recorded for this clonotype. This chain links TRBV27 with TRBJ2-7; D remains unclear. The CDR3 extends over 13 amino acids. Between the trimmed V and J ends, which lost 6 bases and 0 bases, there was a span of 9 bases. Germline loops: CDR1 MNHEY, CDR2 SMNVEV (reference sequence). In DNA, the CDR3 is TGTGCCAGCAGCCTGGGCACCTCCTACGAGCAGTACTTC. Translation: CASSLGTSYEQYF.

This clonotype was seen more than once but under ten times. One base away lies a much larger clone, so this may be a sequencing read error. This chain connects TRBV7-6 to TRBJ1-2, with D possibly being TRBD1 (6 bases). CDR3 length: 14 amino acids. Looked up from germline, CDR1 is SGHVS and CDR2 is FNYEAQ. V was trimmed by 5 bases and J by 6 bases, leaving 16 bases between them. The DNA of the CDR3 is TGTGCCAGCAGCCCATACCGGGGGCCCGATGGCTACACCTTC. Amino acid sequence: CASSPYRGPDGYTF.

This clonotype was seen a handful of times. The V and J genes are TRBV4-1 and TRBJ2-5; weak D call: TRBD2 (7 bases). Trimming removed 5 bases from V and 4 bases from J, with 17 bases in between. The CDR3 runs to 15 residues. In germline, CDR1 is MGHRA, CDR2 YSYEKL. CDR3 region: CASSSRTGGAETQYF. The CDR3 DNA is TGCGCCAGCAGCTCCCGGACGGGGGGCGCAGAGACCCAGTACTTC.

V and J are TRBV12-3 or TRBV12-4 and TRBJ2-7; tentative D call: TRBD1 (5 bases). V was cut by 4 bases and J by 2 bases, with 15 bases left in between. CDR3 size: 15 residues. The CDR3 is CASSSSQGVPYEQYF. The CDR3 region has the DNA TGTGCCAGCAGTTCCAGTCAGGGTGTACCCTACGAGCAGTACTTC.

The rearrangement links TRBV29-1 to TRBJ2-2, with D possibly TRBD1 on 6 matching bases. The germline gives CDR1 SQVTM, CDR2 ANQGSEA. The CDR3 is 13 residues long. The CDR3 DNA is TGCAGTGCCCTATACAGGGACACCGGGGAGCTGTTTTTT. Encoded protein: CSALYRDTGELFF.

The chain employs TRBV4-2 and TRBJ2-7; 8 bases fit TRBD1. In germline, CDR1 is LGHNA, CDR2 YNFKEQ. This CDR3 is 16 amino acids long. J was trimmed by 5 bases and V by 6 bases; bases with no gene match: 15. In DNA, the CDR3 is TGTGCCAGCAGAGGTAGAACGGGACAGGATATCCACGAGCAGTACTTC. It specifies CASRGRTGQDIHEQYF.

By share, this clonotype ranks as medium-sized. V and J are TRBV4-1 and TRBJ1-1, with TRBD1 as a possible D gene (5 bases). The germline CDR1 and CDR2 sequences are MGHRA and YSYEKL. V lost 5 bases, J lost 1 base, and 11 bases lay in between. CDR3 length: 14 amino acids. The CDR3 coding sequence is TGCGCCAGCAGCTCTCGGACATCGAACACTGAAGCTTTCTTT. Its protein is CASSSRTSNTEAFF.

The chain combines TRBV2 with TRBJ2-6; D perhaps matches TRBD1 (6 bases). Germline V gene sequence: CDR1 SNHLY, CDR2 FYNNEI. V shed 4 bases and J shed 4 bases, with 14 bases lying between them. This CDR3 has 16 residues. The CDR3 sequence is CASSGQGQSGANVLTF. CDR3 nucleotides: TGTGCCAGCAGTGGCCAGGGGCAATCCGGGGCCAACGTCCTGACTTTC.

This chain joins TRBV27 and TRBJ2-1; D might be TRBD1 or TRBD2, each matching 6 bases. This CDR3 comprises 13 residues. Trimming removed 2 bases from V and 9 bases from J, with 11 bases in between. Germline CDR1 MNHEY, CDR2 SMNVEV (reference sequence). The CDR3 DNA reads TGTGCCAGCAGTTTAGGAGGGGGAGGTGAGCAGTTCTTC. Residues: CASSLGGGGEQFF.

For this clonotype: A much larger clone lies a single base off, so this may be a read error. The chain uses TRBV10-1 and TRBJ2-3; D gene unclear. CDR3 length: 15 residues. In germline, CDR1 is WNHNN, CDR2 SYGVQD (reference sequence). CDR3 in DNA: TGCGCCAGCAGAGAGTCGATTGGCTTGACAGATACGCAGTATTTT. It is translated as CASRESIGLTDTQYF.

There are a few counts of this clonotype. The chain combines TRBV29-1 with TRBJ2-1; a possible D gene is TRBD1 (6 bases). Trimming shortened V by 3 bases and J by 10 bases, and 16 bases separated the two germline ends. This CDR3 is built from 13 residues. The germline CDR1 and CDR2 sequences are SQVTM and ANQGSEA. DNA for the CDR3: TGCAGCGTTGATTACAGGGAAGGGAGCGAGCAGTTCTTC. Translating gives CSVDYREGSEQFF.

The rearrangement uses TRBV4-1 and TRBJ1-1, with a weak D call TRBD1 (5 bases). The CDR3 consists of 12 residues. Per the germline V gene, CDR1 is MGHRA and CDR2 is YSYEKL. Deletions cut 1 base from V and 10 bases from J, with 10 bases between. CDR3 sequence reads: CASSQGGVLAFF. The CDR3 DNA reads TGCGCCAGCAGCCAAGGGGGGGTCTTAGCTTTCTTT.